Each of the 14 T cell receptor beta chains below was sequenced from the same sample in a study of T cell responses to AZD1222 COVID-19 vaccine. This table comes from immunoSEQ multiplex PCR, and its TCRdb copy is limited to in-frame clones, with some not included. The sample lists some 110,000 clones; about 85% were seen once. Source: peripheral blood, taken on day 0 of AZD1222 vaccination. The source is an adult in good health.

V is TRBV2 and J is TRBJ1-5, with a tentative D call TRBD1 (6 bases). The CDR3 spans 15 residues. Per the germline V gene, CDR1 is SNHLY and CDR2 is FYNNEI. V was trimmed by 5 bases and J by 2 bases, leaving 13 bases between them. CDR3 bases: TGTGCCAGCAGTCCGCAGGGGAATGGCAATCAGCCCCAGCATTTT. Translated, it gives CASSPQGNGNQPQHF.

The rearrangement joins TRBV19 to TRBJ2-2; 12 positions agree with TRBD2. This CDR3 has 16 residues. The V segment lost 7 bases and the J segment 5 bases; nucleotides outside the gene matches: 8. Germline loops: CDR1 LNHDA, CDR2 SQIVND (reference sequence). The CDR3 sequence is CASTRLAGGLTGELFF. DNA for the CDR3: TGTGCCAGTACCAGGCTAGCGGGGGGGCTGACCGGGGAGCTGTTTTTT.

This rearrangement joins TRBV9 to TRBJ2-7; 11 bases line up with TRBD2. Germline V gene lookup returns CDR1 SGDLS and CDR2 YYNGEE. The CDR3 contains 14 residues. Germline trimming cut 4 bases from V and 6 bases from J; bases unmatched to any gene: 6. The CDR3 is CASSSRLAGSEQYF. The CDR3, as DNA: TGTGCCAGCAGCTCCAGACTAGCGGGGAGCGAGCAGTACTTC.

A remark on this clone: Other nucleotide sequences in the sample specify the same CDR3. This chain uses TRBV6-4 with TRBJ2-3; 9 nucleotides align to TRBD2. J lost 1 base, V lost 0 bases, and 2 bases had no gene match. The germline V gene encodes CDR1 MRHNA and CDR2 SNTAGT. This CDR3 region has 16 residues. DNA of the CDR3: TGTGCCAGCAGTGACTCAGCTAGCGGGGGCACAGATACGCAGTATTTT. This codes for CASSDSASGGTDTQYF.

This chain's CDR3 is CASSFQAGGPVDTQYF. CDR3 bases: TGTGCCAGCAGCTTTCAAGCGGGGGGGCCGGTAGATACGCAGTATTTT. This rearrangement joins TRBV11-1 to TRBJ2-3; 10 nucleotides agree with TRBD2. The CDR3 runs to 16 residues. V was clipped by 3 bases and J by 5 bases; unmatched bases: 8. Germline-derived CDR1 and CDR2 are SGHAT and FQDESV (reference sequence). Variable domain in full (rest from reference TRBV11-1 and TRBJ2-3): EAEVAQSPRYKITEKSQAVAFWCDPISGHATLYWYRQILGQGPELLVQFQDESVVDDSQLPKDRFSAERLKGVDSTLKIQPAELGDSAMYLCASSFQAGGPVDTQYFGPGTRLTVL.

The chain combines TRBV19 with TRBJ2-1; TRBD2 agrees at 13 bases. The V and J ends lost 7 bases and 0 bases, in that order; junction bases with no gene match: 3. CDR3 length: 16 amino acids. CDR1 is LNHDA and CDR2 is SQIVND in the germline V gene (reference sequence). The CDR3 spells CASMRTSGSSYNEQFF. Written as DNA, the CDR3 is TGTGCCAGTATGCGGACTAGCGGGAGCTCCTACAATGAGCAGTTCTTC.

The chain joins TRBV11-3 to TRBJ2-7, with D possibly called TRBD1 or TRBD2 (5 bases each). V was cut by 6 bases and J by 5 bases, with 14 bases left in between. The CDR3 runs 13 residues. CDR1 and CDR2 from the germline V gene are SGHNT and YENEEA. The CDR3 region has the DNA TGTGCCAGCAGTTCCCCCCGGGACGACGAGCAGTACTTC. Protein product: CASSSPRDDEQYF.

The CDR3: CASSHSRGSGNTIYF. The CDR3 DNA reads TGTGCCAGCAGCCATTCCAGGGGCTCTGGAAACACCATATATTTT. V is TRBV14 and J is TRBJ1-3; D is perhaps TRBD1 (6 bases). V was pared by 3 bases and J by 0 bases, with 9 bases between. The CDR3 is 15 residues long. CDR1 is SGHDN and CDR2 is FVKESK in the germline V gene.

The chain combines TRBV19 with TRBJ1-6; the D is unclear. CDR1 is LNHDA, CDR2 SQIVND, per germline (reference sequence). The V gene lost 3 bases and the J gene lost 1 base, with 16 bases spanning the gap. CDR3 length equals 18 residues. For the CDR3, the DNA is TGTGCCAGTAGTATCCTTCAGGACTCTATATCCTATAATTCACCCCTCCACTTT. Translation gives CASSILQDSISYNSPLHF.

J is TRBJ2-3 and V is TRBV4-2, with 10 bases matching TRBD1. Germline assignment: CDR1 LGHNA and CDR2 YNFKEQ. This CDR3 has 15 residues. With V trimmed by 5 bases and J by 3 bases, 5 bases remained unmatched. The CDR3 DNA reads TGTGCCAGCAGCTCCCGACAGGGGGCTACAGATACGCAGTATTTT. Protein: CASSSRQGATDTQYF.

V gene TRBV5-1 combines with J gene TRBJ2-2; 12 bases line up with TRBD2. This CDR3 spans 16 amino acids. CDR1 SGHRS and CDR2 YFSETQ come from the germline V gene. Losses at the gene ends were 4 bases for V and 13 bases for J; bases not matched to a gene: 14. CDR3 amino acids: CASSPGSSGRGARLFF. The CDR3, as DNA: TGCGCCAGCAGCCCCGGATCTAGCGGGAGGGGCGCGAGGCTGTTTTTT.

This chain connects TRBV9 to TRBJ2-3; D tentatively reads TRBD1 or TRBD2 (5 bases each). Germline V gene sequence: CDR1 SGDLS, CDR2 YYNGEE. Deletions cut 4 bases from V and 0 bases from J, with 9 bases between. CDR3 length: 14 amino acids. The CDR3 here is CASSKRGSTDTQYF. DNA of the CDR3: TGTGCCAGCAGCAAGAGGGGTAGCACAGATACGCAGTATTTT.

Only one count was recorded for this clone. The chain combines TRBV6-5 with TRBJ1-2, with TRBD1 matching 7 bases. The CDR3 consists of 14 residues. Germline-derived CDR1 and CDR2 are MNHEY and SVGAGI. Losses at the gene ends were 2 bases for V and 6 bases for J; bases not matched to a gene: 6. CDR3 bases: TGTGCCAGCAGTTACCTTGGGACAGCGGATGGCTACACCTTC. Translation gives CASSYLGTADGYTF.

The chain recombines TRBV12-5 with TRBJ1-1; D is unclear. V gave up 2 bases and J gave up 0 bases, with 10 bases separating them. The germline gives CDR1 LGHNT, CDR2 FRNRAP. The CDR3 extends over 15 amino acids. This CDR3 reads CASGLTGFMNTEAFF. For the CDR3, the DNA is TGTGCTAGTGGTTTGACGGGGTTCATGAACACTGAAGCTTTCTTT.